Listed here are 7 T cell receptor beta chains from one sample, sequenced in a study of cytotoxic CD8 clonotypes in ibrutinib-treated CLL. The method was immunoSEQ multiplex PCR; TCRdb's version includes in-frame clones alone and lacks a portion of them. The sample carries 150,000 to 200,000 clones, 81% recorded once. The sequencing used PBMCs, collected after 12 months of ibrutinib treatment. The receptors come from a human donor with chronic lymphocytic leukemia.

The rearrangement joins TRBV5-6 to TRBJ1-2, with D possibly being TRBD1 (6 bases). The CDR3 is 18 amino acids. CDR1 is SGHDT, CDR2 YYEEEE, per germline. Trimming removed 3 bases at V and 8 bases at J, with 29 bases between. The CDR3 reads CASSSLVWTQGGDEGYTF. The CDR3 coding sequence is TGTGCCAGCAGCTCCCTCGTTTGGACACAGGGAGGGGATGAGGGCTACACCTTC.

This rearrangement joins TRBV27 to TRBJ2-3; a weak D match, TRBD2 (5 bases). CDR1 and CDR2 from the germline V gene are MNHEY and SMNVEV (reference sequence). Between the trimmed V and J ends, which lost 8 bases and 8 bases, there was a span of 20 bases. This CDR3 has 14 amino acids. The CDR3 loop reads CASSSLAVWATQYF. CDR3 nucleotides: TGTGCCAGCTCTAGCCTAGCCGTTTGGGCTACGCAGTATTTT.

The chain uses TRBV6-1 and TRBJ2-7, with D possibly being TRBD1 (6 bases). This CDR3 spans 16 amino acids. V was clipped by 1 base and J by 1 base, with 14 bases between them. CDR1 and CDR2 (germline): MNHNS, SASEGT. The CDR3 DNA is TGTGCCAGCAGTGAAGGCGCTACTACAGGGTCCTACGAGCAGTACTTC. It specifies CASSEGATTGSYEQYF.

This clone occurred a few times. The V gene is TRBV29-1, the J gene TRBJ1-5; D not resolved. Trimming removed 6 bases at V and 0 bases at J, with 9 bases between. Germline loops: CDR1 SQVTM, CDR2 ANQGSEA. The CDR3 extends over 13 amino acids. The CDR3 sequence is CSVLTYSNQPQHF. Here the CDR3 DNA reads TGCAGCGTCCTAACTTATAGCAATCAGCCCCAGCATTTT.

The rearrangement uses TRBV2 and TRBJ1-1; D gene ambiguous. CDR3 length equals 13 residues. Trimming cost V 7 bases and J 1 base, with 10 bases left between them. Per the germline V gene, CDR1 is SNHLY and CDR2 is FYNNEI. The CDR3 loop reads CASNIQRNTEAFF. The CDR3 bases are TGTGCCAGCAACATTCAACGGAACACTGAAGCTTTCTTT.

CDR3 protein: CASSLAPGLATNEQFF. CDR3 nucleotide sequence: TGCGCCAGCAGCTTGGCACCGGGACTAGCTACCAATGAGCAGTTCTTC. The chain carries TRBV5-1 and TRBJ2-1; 9 nucleotides line up with TRBD2. CDR1 SGHRS and CDR2 YFSETQ come from the germline V gene. The trim removed 0 bases at V and 6 bases at J, leaving 7 bases unmatched. The CDR3 has 16 amino acids.

The chain recombines TRBV9 with TRBJ1-2; TRBD1 is a possible D gene (6 bases). Trimming pared 3 bases from V and 7 bases from J, leaving 16 bases between. Germline CDR1 and CDR2: SGDLS and YYNGEE. The CDR3 spans 14 residues. In nucleotides, the CDR3 is TGTGCCAGCAGCGGGCCCACAGGGTCGGGTGGCTACACCTTC. It encodes CASSGPTGSGGYTF.